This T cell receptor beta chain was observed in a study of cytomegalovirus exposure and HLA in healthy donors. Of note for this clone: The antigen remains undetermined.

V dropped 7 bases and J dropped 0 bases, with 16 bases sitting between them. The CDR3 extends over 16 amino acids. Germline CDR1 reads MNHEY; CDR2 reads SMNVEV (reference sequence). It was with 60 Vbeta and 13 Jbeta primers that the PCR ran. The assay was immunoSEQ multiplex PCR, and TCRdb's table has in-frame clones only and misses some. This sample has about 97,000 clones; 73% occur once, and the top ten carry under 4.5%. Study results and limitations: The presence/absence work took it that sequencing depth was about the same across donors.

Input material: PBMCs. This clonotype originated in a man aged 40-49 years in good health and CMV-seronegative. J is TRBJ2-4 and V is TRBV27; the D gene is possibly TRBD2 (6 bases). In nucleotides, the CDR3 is TGTGCCAGCATCCCGGTCGGGGGTACAGCCAAAAACATTCAGTACTTC. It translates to CASIPVGGTAKNIQYF.